This T cell receptor beta chain was captured by sequencing in a study of molecular identifiers for immune sequencing clone quantification listed by TCRdb under 2018. Regarding the study in general: For a replicate experiment, RNA from roughly 20,000 or 100,000 naive CD8 T cells was divided into five aliquots, and four of the five aliquots were sequenced. The study was a methods study using CD8 T cells to benchmark molecular-identifier clustering-based TCR repertoire sequencing (MIDCIRS) and TCR RNA copy counting. Points the paper makes about the study in general: Without barcode sub-clustering, chimeric consensus sequences inflated TCR diversity; chimeras reached as high as 47%. Even against a background of about 960,000 naive CD8 T cells, spiked-in Jurkat TCR RNA amounting to a single cell's worth was reported to be detectable. Modeling indicated around 2.7 TCR RNA copies recovered per cell, compared with around 11 by digital PCR, which implies a capture efficiency of approximately 29%. The sizes of highly expanded clones could end up underestimated when identical TCR molecules share a barcode. In CMV-specific effector cells, clones with more than 20 RNA copies accounted for over 97% of molecules, whereas in naive cells such clones accounted for under 1%. Naive libraries contained spiked-in Jurkat TCR RNA (10 copies' worth), which is not part of the donor repertoire.

Library creation used PCR. The sample was run on an Illumina HiSeq 4000. Preparation of bulk TCR libraries followed a previously described approach, with the TCR primers listed in Table S5. Purification of total RNA was performed with the Qiagen AllPrep DNA/RNA kit. Before analysis, reads from multiple sequencing runs of one library were combined. The source study handled its data this way. Only reads with exact TCR constant sequence were kept, trimmed to 150 nt, and grouped by their 12-nt molecular barcodes. Reads within each barcode group were sub-clustered using a 15% Levenshtein threshold, and quality-weighted consensus sequences were constructed for each RNA molecule. Non-functional sequences were removed, as were lower-count sequences one edit away from another. Based on fitting two negative binomial distributions, any barcode sub-cluster with under 20% of the maximum read count was discarded. Using fastp at Q25 and MiXCR, TCRdb reprocessed the public reads and kept productive beta chains. Each entry merges the rows of one CDR3 protein and shows their most common DNA and genes. The V and J calls and clone size are TCRdb's, not the authors'. This sample is represented by about 500,000 distinct CDR3 sequences; roughly 23% of them were singletons. Of the sample, more than 0.8% is held by the ten largest clones.

Libraries of naive CD8 T cells were built from anywhere between roughly 19,000 and 1,000,000 sorted cells, with 10%, 30% or 50% of the purified RNA used. On a BD FACSAria II, naive CD8 T cells were FACS-sorted as CD8+CD4-CCR7+CD45RA+ and collected into RLT Plus buffer. Around 11 TCR copies' worth of Jurkat RNA were spiked into about 20,000-1,100,000 naive CD8 T cell samples to test detection sensitivity. CD8 T cells were enriched with RosetteSep CD8+ T Cell Enrichment Cocktail and Ficoll-Paque, followed by ACK red cell lysis. Including cysteine and phenylalanine, the CDR3 has 14 amino acids. The kept DNA is CDR3 alone, 42 bases in frame from the first base. CDR1 MNHEY and CDR2 SMNVEV are derived from the germline V gene (reference sequence). Turning to this clonotype: The clone's antigen remains unknown. A much larger clone sits a single nucleotide away, making a read error possible.

Sample: naive CD8+ T cells from blood, with Jurkat cell RNA spiked in. The label giving this sample's cell subset or site can be read as: FACS-sorted CD8+CD4-CCR7+CD45RA+ naive T cells. This TCR was recovered from a human donor in good health. Some libraries in this study had Jurkat cell RNA spiked in. The chain is assembled from TRBV27 and TRBJ1-3, and the D gene may be TRBD1, 6 bases matching. The CDR3 sequence is CASNLRGAGNTIYF. Read as DNA, the sequence is TGTGCCAGCAATTTAAGGGGGGCTGGAAACACCATATATTTT.